Listed here are 6 T cell receptor beta chains from one sample, sequenced in a study of T-cell memory formation after mild COVID-19. TCRdb re-called the 5' RACE reads with MiXCR, one entry per CDR3 protein. The data contain almost 350,000 distinct CDR3 sequences, approximately 22% of them singletons. Source material: PBMCs or a T cell subset sorted from them (not recorded which). All receptors derive from a man aged 18 to 30 who had mild COVID-19 (a few samples of this study predate the infection). Cell type and time point are not known.

J is TRBJ1-5 and V is TRBV3-1; no definite D call. The CDR3 sequence is 15 residues long. Germline CDR1 and CDR2: LGHDT and YNNKEL (reference sequence). With 1 base removed from V and 7 bases from J, the gap between germline ends came to 14 bases. The CDR3 loop reads CASSQGMGAGQPQHF. CDR3 DNA: TGTGCCAGCAGCCAAGGCATGGGAGCGGGGCAGCCCCAGCATTTT.

CDR3 DNA: TGCAGCGTCGCCGGGACACCCCAAGAGACCCAGTACTTC. It is translated as CSVAGTPQETQYF. This chain connects TRBV29-1 to TRBJ2-5, with D possibly TRBD1 on 6 matching bases. Germline V gene lookup returns CDR1 SQVTM and CDR2 ANQGSEA. V dropped 6 bases and J dropped 1 base, with 12 bases sitting between them. There are 13 residues in the CDR3.

This clonotype was seen a few times. The chain recombines TRBV5-1 with TRBJ2-1, with 8 bases fitting TRBD2. The germline V gene encodes CDR1 SGHRS and CDR2 YFSETQ. The CDR3 is 16 amino acids. J lost 1 base, V lost 5 bases, and 8 bases had no gene match. The CDR3 here is CASSPGGGRSYNEQFF. CDR3 in DNA: TGCGCCAGCAGTCCGGGAGGGGGAAGATCCTACAATGAGCAGTTCTTC.

The V and J genes are TRBV12-3 or TRBV12-4 and TRBJ2-7; D possibly corresponds to TRBD1 (6 bases). The CDR3 totals 14 residues. The V and J ends lost 6 bases and 0 bases respectively, with 12 bases between them. The CDR3 sequence: CASRSGTSSYEQYF. CDR3 bases: TGTGCCAGCAGATCCGGGACAAGCTCCTACGAGCAGTACTTC.

This clonotype was seen more than once but under ten times. The chain is built from TRBV29-1 and TRBJ2-5; 11 nucleotides align to TRBD1. After removal of 6 bases from V and 1 base from J, the junction contained 7 bases not matched to a gene. The CDR3 covers 15 residues. Looked up from germline, CDR1 is SQVTM and CDR2 is ANQGSEA. DNA of the CDR3: TGCAGCGTGACCGGGACAGGGGGTTCCCAAGAGACCCAGTACTTC. Residues: CSVTGTGGSQETQYF.

The chain recombines TRBV12-3 or TRBV12-4 with TRBJ2-1; D uncertain. V was trimmed by 0 bases and J by 0 bases, leaving 12 bases between them. The CDR3 runs 17 residues. Here the CDR3 reads CASSLAGVYGSYNEQFF. The CDR3 nucleotides are TGTGCCAGCAGTTTAGCGGGCGTGTATGGCTCCTACAATGAGCAGTTCTTC.